A single sample gave rise to the 25 T cell receptor beta chains below, sequenced in a study of blood T cell repertoires in COVID-19. Sequenced by immunoSEQ multiplex PCR; TCRdb stores in-frame clones only, minus some. Of approximately 230,000 clones detected, about nine tenths appear once; the ten largest clones hold 2.2%. Source material: peripheral blood. The receptor set was obtained from a man younger than 45 who had recovered from COVID-19.

Here the CDR3 DNA reads TGTGCCAGCACCTTAGGGGGCGGGAACACTGAAGCTTTCTTT. Protein product: CASTLGGGNTEAFF. This chain connects TRBV6-5 to TRBJ1-1; 7 bases match TRBD1. Germline loops: CDR1 MNHEY, CDR2 SVGAGI. The CDR3 has 14 residues. After removal of 7 bases from V and 1 base from J, the junction contained 6 bases not matched to a gene.

The chain employs TRBV18 and TRBJ2-1; 7 nucleotides line up with TRBD1. The J segment lost 5 bases and the V segment lost 3 bases, leaving 4 bases of the junction unmatched. The length of the CDR3 is 14 residues. CDR1 KGHSH and CDR2 LQKENI come from the germline V gene. Here the CDR3 reads CASSPSTGNNEQFF. The CDR3 bases are TGTGCCAGCTCACCCTCGACAGGGAACAATGAGCAGTTCTTC.

In its sample, this clone was seen a few times. The V call is TRBV19, the J call TRBJ1-2, with D unresolved. V lost 7 bases, J lost 1 base, and 13 bases lay in between. The germline gives CDR1 LNHDA, CDR2 SQIVND (reference sequence). The CDR3 is 14 residues long. The CDR3 bases are TGTGCCAGTAAGCACGGGGAACTTAACTATGGCTACACCTTC. Protein: CASKHGELNYGYTF.

The J gene is TRBJ1-5, the V gene TRBV5-8, with 8 bases fitting TRBD1. Germline V CDR1 and CDR2: SGHTS, YDEGEE. With V trimmed by 6 bases and J by 5 bases, 1 base remained unmatched. The CDR3 runs to 12 residues. CDR3 coding DNA: TGTGCCAGCAAGACAGGGGATCAGCCCCAGCATTTT. Protein product: CASKTGDQPQHF.

The chain recombines TRBV11-2 with TRBJ2-3, with D perhaps TRBD2 (6 bases). Trimming took off 1 base at V and 1 base at J, with 12 bases between the two ends. This CDR3 comprises 16 residues. Per germline, CDR1 SGHAT and CDR2 FQNNGV. In nucleotides, the CDR3 is TGTGCCAGCAGCTTAGCAGGGAGGAAGGGCACAGATACGCAGTATTTT. Its protein is CASSLAGRKGTDTQYF.

J is TRBJ2-1 and V is TRBV12-3 or TRBV12-4; tentative D call: TRBD1 (5 bases). V lost 5 bases and J 12 bases, leaving 14 bases between the germline ends. The CDR3 sequence is 12 residues long. CDR3 in DNA: TGTGCCAGCAGTAATATGGGGCAGAGGCAGTTCTTC. It is translated as CASSNMGQRQFF.

This chain uses TRBV19 with TRBJ1-1, with unresolved D. Between the trimmed V and J ends, which lost 6 bases and 5 bases, there was a span of 13 bases. Per the germline V gene, CDR1 is LNHDA and CDR2 is SQIVND (reference sequence). The length of the CDR3 is 13 residues. CDR3 sequence (DNA): TGTGCCAGTAGCGAGTATTCTGAAACTGAAGCTTTCTTT. Protein sequence: CASSEYSETEAFF.

The gene calls are TRBV19 and TRBJ2-7; a weak D match, TRBD2 (6 bases). With 4 bases removed from V and 1 base from J, the gap between germline ends came to 14 bases. This CDR3 region has 15 residues. CDR1 is LNHDA and CDR2 is SQIVND in the germline V gene (reference sequence). The CDR3 sequence is CASSRIAAISYEQYF. CDR3 nucleotides: TGTGCCAGTAGTAGGATAGCGGCAATTTCCTACGAGCAGTACTTC.

This chain links TRBV5-1 with TRBJ2-1; possible D gene TRBD1, 6 bases. The V end was cut by 0 bases, the J end by 9 bases, with 7 bases between. There are 12 residues in the CDR3. Looked up from germline, CDR1 is SGHRS and CDR2 is YFSETQ. The CDR3 loop reads CASSLADSEQFF. The CDR3, as DNA: TGCGCCAGCAGCTTGGCGGACAGTGAGCAGTTCTTC.

V and J are TRBV6-5 and TRBJ1-3; D is unclear. The V gene's germline CDR1 is MNHEY and CDR2 SVGAGI. The CDR3 covers 14 residues. V was cut by 9 bases and J by 0 bases, with 12 bases left in between. CDR3: CASREGLSGNTIYF. The CDR3 DNA follows: TGTGCCAGTAGGGAGGGCCTCTCTGGAAACACCATATATTTT.

The chain is built from TRBV5-6 and TRBJ2-1; a weak D match, TRBD2 (5 bases). V was cut by 0 bases and J by 7 bases, with 17 bases left in between. The CDR3 is 16 residues long. Germline V lookup: CDR1 SGHDT, CDR2 YYEEEE. The CDR3 nucleotides are TGTGCCAGCAGCTTGGCGGGGTCACTGGGAAGGAATGAGCAGTTCTTC. It codes for CASSLAGSLGRNEQFF. Supplemented by reference TRBV5-6 and TRBJ2-1, the full variable domain reads DAGVTQSPTHLIKTRGQQVTLRCSPKSGHDTVSWYQQALGQGPQFIFQYYEEEERQRGNFPDRFSGHQFPNYSSELNVNALLLGDSALYLCASSLAGSLGRNEQFFGPGTRLTVL.

There are a few counts of this clone. This sequence joins TRBV6-5 and TRBJ1-2; a weak D match, TRBD1 (5 bases). V lost 7 bases and J 1 base, leaving 13 bases between the germline ends. The CDR3 extends over 14 amino acids. From germline, CDR1 is MNHEY and CDR2 SVGAGI. The CDR3 DNA reads as TGTGCCAGCATAAAGGGGCTGTTTAACTATGGCTACACCTTC. This gives the protein CASIKGLFNYGYTF.

The rearrangement joins TRBV18 to TRBJ1-1; weak D call: TRBD1 (5 bases). Germline CDR1 KGHSH, CDR2 LQKENI. V was trimmed by 1 base and J by 2 bases, leaving 8 bases between them. This CDR3 has 14 amino acids. The CDR3: CASSPQGINTEAFF. For the CDR3, the DNA is TGTGCCAGCTCACCACAGGGGATCAACACTGAAGCTTTCTTT.

This chain uses TRBV6-2 or TRBV6-3 with TRBJ1-1, with unresolved D. This CDR3 contains 13 residues. V lost 3 bases and J 1 base, leaving 6 bases between the germline ends. Germline V CDR1 and CDR2: MNHEY, SVGEGT. CDR3 sequence reads: CASSYQWNTEAFF. In nucleotides, the CDR3 is TGTGCCAGCAGTTATCAGTGGAACACTGAAGCTTTCTTT.

The chain joins TRBV11-2 to TRBJ1-1; D possibly corresponds to TRBD1 (5 bases). From germline, CDR1 is SGHAT and CDR2 FQNNGV. This CDR3 region has 16 residues. Trimming left V 3 bases short and J 0 bases short, with 14 bases between. CDR3 bases: TGTGCCAGCAGCTTCACCCGGGGGTCCATGAACACTGAAGCTTTCTTT. This codes for CASSFTRGSMNTEAFF.

CDR3 residues: CASRGWGTNTEAFF. The CDR3 DNA is TGTGCCAGCAGGGGGTGGGGCACGAACACTGAAGCTTTCTTT. The chain recombines TRBV5-4 with TRBJ1-1; TRBD1 might be the D (5 bases). The CDR3 is 14 residues long. V lost 5 bases, J lost 1 base, and 12 bases lay in between. CDR1 and CDR2 (germline): SGHNT, YYREEE (reference sequence).

V gene TRBV21-1 combines with J gene TRBJ1-6; the table's D gene call, TRBD1, was not cross checked with the DNA. TRBV21-1 is marked as a pseudogene. The CDR3 runs 15 residues. The chain's CDR3 is CASSKRTGCNSPLHF. CDR3 DNA sequence: TGTGCCAGCAGCAAAAGGACAGGGTGTAATTCACCCCTCCACTTT.

This clone was found once. The V and J genes are TRBV5-1 and TRBJ1-1; D gene unclear. Germline V gene data show CDR1 as SGHRS and CDR2 as YFSETQ. The V end was cut by 0 bases, the J end by 7 bases, with 13 bases between. The CDR3 contains 14 residues. In DNA, the CDR3 is TGCGCCAGCAGCTTGGCCGCGGGCGGTGTTGAAGCTTTCTTT. Protein: CASSLAAGGVEAFF.

The CDR3 nucleotides read TGCGCCAGCAGCTTGAGTTGGGCTCGTACCGGGGAGCTGTTTTTT. Amino acid sequence: CASSLSWARTGELFF. J is TRBJ2-2 and V is TRBV5-1; D unresolved. The CDR3 length is 15 residues. Trimming took off 1 base at V and 5 bases at J, with 12 bases between the two ends. Germline-derived CDR1 and CDR2 are SGHRS and YFSETQ.

The rearrangement joins TRBV12-5 to TRBJ2-1; possible D gene TRBD1, 5 bases. The CDR3 is made up of 12 amino acids. Germline CDR1 LGHNT, CDR2 FRNRAP. V was pared by 7 bases and J by 6 bases, with 10 bases between. Written as DNA, the CDR3 is TGTGCTAGTGATACAGGATTCAATGAGCAGTTCTTC. Residues: CASDTGFNEQFF. The complete variable domain, with remaining parts taken from reference TRBV12-5 and TRBJ2-1, reads DARVTQTPRHKVTEMGQEVTMRCQPILGHNTVFWYRQTMMQGLELLAYFRNRAPLDDSGMPKDRFSAEMPDATLATLKIQPSEPRDSAVYFCASDTGFNEQFFGPGTRLTVL.

This chain joins TRBV19 and TRBJ2-7; 7 bases match TRBD1. CDR3 size: 14 residues. Germline V CDR1 and CDR2: LNHDA, SQIVND (reference sequence). Trimming at V came to 4 bases and at J to 2 bases, leaving 5 bases not matched to a gene. CDR3 amino acids: CASSNRDSPYEQYF. The CDR3 nucleotides read TGTGCCAGTAGTAACCGGGACAGTCCCTACGAGCAGTACTTC.

The rearrangement joins TRBV7-9 to TRBJ1-5; 8 bases are a match to TRBD1. The germline CDR1 and CDR2 sequences are SEHNR and FQNEAQ (reference sequence). V shed 2 bases, J shed 3 bases, and the junction held 6 bases outside the gene matches. The CDR3 is 16 amino acids. The CDR3, as DNA: TGTGCCAGCAGCTTATATGGGACAGGTCACAATCAGCCCCAGCATTTT. Its protein is CASSLYGTGHNQPQHF.

In the case of this clone: Different DNA sequences within this sample yield the same CDR3. CDR3 sequence (DNA): TGTGCCAGTAGTACCGGGACAGGGGATGAAAAACTGTTTTTT. It translates to CASSTGTGDEKLFF. V usage is TRBV19 and J usage is TRBJ1-4; 10 nucleotides line up with TRBD1. The V gene's germline CDR1 is LNHDA and CDR2 SQIVND (reference sequence). The junction had 2 bases not matched to a gene; V was cut back by 4 bases and J by 6 bases. The CDR3 has 14 residues.

The V gene is TRBV3-1 (or the pseudogene TRBV3-2), the J gene TRBJ2-1; D is ambiguous. The germline CDR1 and CDR2 sequences are LGHDT and YNNKEL (reference sequence). The CDR3 loop spans 16 amino acids. V was shortened by 0 bases and J by 1 base, with 10 bases between the two germline ends. CDR3 nucleotide sequence: TGTGCCAGCAGCCAAGATCTAGACGCATCCTACAATGAGCAGTTCTTC. Protein product: CASSQDLDASYNEQFF.

This clone came up a few times. V and J are TRBV10-3 and TRBJ1-5, with 8 bases lining up with TRBD1. The germline V gene encodes CDR1 ENHRY and CDR2 SYGVKD. The V gene end was trimmed by 11 bases and the J gene end by 6 bases; junction bases not matched to a gene: 9. The CDR3 totals 13 residues. The CDR3 loop is CAATDRERQPQHF. The CDR3 bases are TGTGCCGCAACGGACAGGGAACGTCAGCCCCAGCATTTT.